One sample yielded the 25 T cell receptor beta chains listed below, sequenced in a study of blood T cell repertoires in COVID-19. Clones were sequenced by immunoSEQ multiplex PCR, and TCRdb holds only the in-frame ones, with some missing. The sample lists tens of thousands of clones; 80% to 90% were seen once. The specimen was peripheral blood. These TCRs come from a woman at least 80 years old with acute or convalescent COVID-19.

J is TRBJ2-1 and V is TRBV19, with D possibly being TRBD2 (6 bases). CDR3 size: 16 residues. The germline gives CDR1 LNHDA, CDR2 SQIVND (reference sequence). Trimming took off 5 bases at V and 1 base at J, with 15 bases between the two ends. The CDR3 bases are TGTGCCAGTAGTGCTCAAGGACTACCGTCCTACAATGAGCAGTTCTTC. Encoded protein: CASSAQGLPSYNEQFF.

This chain links TRBV5-6 with TRBJ1-1, with 12 bases aligning to TRBD1. Germline CDR1 SGHDT, CDR2 YYEEEE. The CDR3 runs 16 residues. Trimming removed 7 bases from V and 5 bases from J; junction bases left unmatched: 12. The CDR3 nucleotides read TGTGCCAGCGAGCCGGGGACAGGGGGCGCATGGACTGAAGCTTTCTTT. Its protein is CASEPGTGGAWTEAFF.

V is TRBV6-6 and J is TRBJ2-2; 8 nucleotides line up with TRBD1. Looked up from germline, CDR1 is MNHNY and CDR2 is SVGAGI (reference sequence). The ends lost 7 bases at V and 2 bases at J; junction bases unmatched: 6. This CDR3 is built from 15 residues. Here the CDR3 reads CASKTGTGNTGELFF. The CDR3 nucleotides are TGTGCCAGCAAAACCGGGACAGGCAACACCGGGGAGCTGTTTTTT.

This chain uses TRBV7-9 with TRBJ2-5; TRBD1 might be the D (5 bases). CDR1 and CDR2 (germline): SEHNR, FQNEAQ (reference sequence). V lost 3 bases, J lost 7 bases, and 9 bases lay in between. The CDR3 is 12 amino acids. CDR3 region: CASSFTQGTQYF. The CDR3 DNA reads TGTGCCAGCAGCTTCACCCAGGGGACCCAGTACTTC.

This chain joins TRBV19 and TRBJ1-3; D is perhaps TRBD1 (6 bases). Germline V lookup: CDR1 LNHDA, CDR2 SQIVND (reference sequence). The CDR3 is 19 amino acids. With 3 bases removed from V and 2 bases from J, the gap between germline ends came to 23 bases. DNA of the CDR3: TGTGCCAGTAGTATCCCACCCTCGCAAACAGGGACACCTGGAAACACCATATATTTT. As protein: CASSIPPSQTGTPGNTIYF.

The CDR3 region is CASSGSTGGSPLHF. The CDR3 coding sequence is TGTGCCAGCAGCGGATCGACAGGCGGTTCACCCCTCCACTTT. The V and J genes are TRBV9 and TRBJ1-6; weak D call: TRBD1 (6 bases). This CDR3 contains 14 residues. CDR1 and CDR2 from the germline V gene are SGDLS and YYNGEE. V was clipped by 3 bases and J by 9 bases, with 13 bases between them.

In its sample, this clone was seen once. J is TRBJ1-5 and V is TRBV20-1, with D hard to call. CDR3 length: 15 residues. Germline CDR1 DFQATT, CDR2 SNEGSKA (reference sequence). Trimming removed 3 bases from V and 0 bases from J, with 12 bases in between. CDR3 DNA sequence: TGCAGTGCTAGTAGAGTGGGCAATAGCAATCAGCCCCAGCATTTT. This gives the protein CSASRVGNSNQPQHF.

J is TRBJ1-1 and V is TRBV2; possibly TRBD1 for D (5 bases). CDR1 is SNHLY, CDR2 FYNNEI, per germline. V was clipped by 11 bases and J by 5 bases, with 12 bases between them. This CDR3 is 11 amino acids long. The CDR3 bases are TGTGCCTTGGGGCCGGAGACTGAAGCTTTCTTT. Translating it yields CALGPETEAFF.

The chain is built from TRBV6-2 or TRBV6-3 and TRBJ2-5, with a tentative D call TRBD2 (6 bases). The V end was cut by 6 bases, the J end by 4 bases, with 12 bases between. The germline V gene encodes CDR1 MNHEY and CDR2 SVGEGT. The CDR3 is made up of 13 amino acids. CDR3 amino acids: CASSRGLLETQYF. CDR3 bases: TGTGCCAGCAGCCGAGGACTATTAGAGACCCAGTACTTC.

The chain combines TRBV7-2 with TRBJ1-1; the D is unclear. Germline V gives CDR1 SGHTA, CDR2 FQGNSA. This CDR3 comprises 14 residues. V lost 5 bases to trimming and J lost 0 bases, with 10 bases between them. CDR3 nucleotides: TGTGCCAGCAGCGGCGGAGCTTTGAACACTGAAGCTTTCTTT. Amino acids: CASSGGALNTEAFF. Complete variable domain (other parts from reference TRBV7-2 and TRBJ1-1): GAGVSQSPSNKVTEKGKDVELRCDPISGHTALYWYRQSLGQGLEFLIYFQGNSAPDKSGLPSDRFSAERTGGSVSTLTIQRTQQEDSAVYLCASSGGALNTEAFFGQGTRLTVV.

The rearrangement links TRBV28 to TRBJ2-1; 8 nucleotides line up with TRBD2. The CDR3 is 15 amino acids. Germline CDR1 is MDHEN and CDR2 is SYDVKM. Trimming removed 6 bases from V and 7 bases from J; junction bases left unmatched: 11. The CDR3 sequence: CASSQAGAAMNEQFF. The CDR3 DNA reads as TGTGCCAGCAGCCAAGCGGGAGCCGCAATGAATGAGCAGTTCTTC. Full variable domain (missing parts from reference TRBV28 and TRBJ2-1): DVKVTQSSRYLVKRTGEKVFLECVQDMDHENMFWYRQDPGLGLRLIYFSYDVKMKEKGDIPEGYSVSREKKERFSLILESASTNQTSMYLCASSQAGAAMNEQFFGPGTRLTVL.

This clone was recorded a few times. The chain carries TRBV10-3 and TRBJ2-2; 7 nucleotides line up with TRBD1. CDR1 is ENHRY and CDR2 is SYGVKD in the germline V gene. CDR3 length: 14 residues. Trimming at V came to 8 bases and at J to 0 bases, leaving 3 bases not matched to a gene. The CDR3: CAIEDRPNTGELFF. CDR3 coding DNA: TGTGCCATCGAGGACAGGCCGAACACCGGGGAGCTGTTTTTT.

V is TRBV30 and J is TRBJ1-2, with TRBD1 as a possible D gene (5 bases). The CDR3 is 15 residues long. Deletions cut 0 bases from V and 8 bases from J, with 19 bases between. Germline loops: CDR1 GTSNPN, CDR2 SVGIG (reference sequence). CDR3 nucleotides: TGTGCCTGGAGTGTACTGCAGGGAAGGAGGGACGGCTACACCTTC. Its protein is CAWSVLQGRRDGYTF.

J is TRBJ1-2 and V is TRBV6-5; TRBD1 might be the D (5 bases). Germline assignment: CDR1 MNHEY and CDR2 SVGAGI. The CDR3 runs 13 residues. Between the trimmed V and J ends, which lost 2 bases and 7 bases, there was a span of 11 bases. CDR3 in amino acids: CASSYTEGFGYTF. Here the CDR3 DNA reads TGTGCCAGCAGTTACACGGAGGGGTTTGGCTACACCTTC.

The chain is built from TRBV7-2 and TRBJ1-2; TRBD1 aligns across 7 bases. Germline loops: CDR1 SGHTA, CDR2 FQGNSA. The length of the CDR3 is 14 residues. V dropped 0 bases and J dropped 10; count of bases not matched to a gene: 8. The CDR3 sequence is CASSLAGQTVDYTF. The CDR3 nucleotides read TGTGCCAGCAGCTTAGCGGGACAGACGGTGGACTACACCTTC.

This sequence joins TRBV19 and TRBJ2-7; possible D gene TRBD1, 6 bases. The CDR3 has 13 residues. Germline V gene lookup returns CDR1 LNHDA and CDR2 SQIVND (reference sequence). Trimming pared 5 bases from V and 7 bases from J, leaving 15 bases between. This chain's CDR3 is CASSALARGEQYF. CDR3 in DNA: TGTGCCAGTAGTGCCCTGGCCAGGGGTGAGCAGTACTTC. Looking up the rest from reference TRBV19 and TRBJ2-7 gives the full variable domain: DGGITQSPKYLFRKEGQNVTLSCEQNLNHDAMYWYRQDPGQGLRLIYYSQIVNDFQKGDIAEGYSVSREKKESFPLTVTSAQKNPTAFYLCASSALARGEQYFGPGTRLTVT.

This rearrangement joins TRBV4-2 to TRBJ1-1, with 7 bases matching TRBD1. Trimming at V came to 5 bases and at J to 7 bases, leaving 10 bases not matched to a gene. Per the germline V gene, CDR1 is LGHNA and CDR2 is YNFKEQ. The CDR3 loop spans 14 amino acids. The CDR3 region has the DNA TGTGCCAGCAGCGGGCGGGGACAGCCCGTTGAAGCTTTCTTT. This gives the protein CASSGRGQPVEAFF.

The V and J genes are TRBV12-1 and TRBJ2-1; the D segment call TRBD2 is taken from the table without a DNA check. TRBV12-1 represents a pseudogene. The CDR3 length is 14 residues. The CDR3, as DNA: TGTGCCGGGGGGGGGTATTCCGCCTACAATGAGCAGTTCTTC. Amino acids: CAGGGYSAYNEQFF.

The chain recombines TRBV6-5 with TRBJ1-1; D might be TRBD1 (6 bases). This CDR3 region has 14 residues. The V end lost 6 bases, the J end lost 4 bases, and 15 bases lay between the germline ends. Germline values: CDR1 MNHEY, CDR2 SVGAGI. CDR3 sequence: CASRQGPSVTEAFF. CDR3 DNA: TGTGCCAGCAGACAGGGACCCTCCGTCACTGAAGCTTTCTTT.

DNA for the CDR3: TGTGCCAGCAGCTTAGCGGGGACAGGCGTTGGCTCAGATACGCAGTATTTT. It specifies CASSLAGTGVGSDTQYF. This rearrangement joins TRBV7-9 to TRBJ2-3; TRBD1 aligns across 8 bases. Germline V CDR1 and CDR2: SEHNR, FQNEAQ (reference sequence). The junction had 9 bases not matched to a gene; V was cut back by 0 bases and J by 4 bases. The CDR3 covers 17 residues.

The rearrangement joins TRBV12-3 or TRBV12-4 to TRBJ2-3, with TRBD1 matching 8 bases. V lost 8 bases and J lost 7; bases outside the gene matches: 8. This CDR3 contains 13 residues. CDR3 in amino acids: CASGASGGNTQYF. Written as DNA, the CDR3 is TGTGCCAGCGGGGCATCAGGGGGCAATACGCAGTATTTT.

This chain joins TRBV19 and TRBJ2-3; 7 bases are a match to TRBD2. The CDR3 is made up of 15 amino acids. Germline trimming cut 4 bases from V and 5 bases from J; bases unmatched to any gene: 9. Germline V gene data show CDR1 as LNHDA and CDR2 as SQIVND (reference sequence). The DNA of the CDR3 is TGTGCCAGTAGTAAGGTGGGGGGGGACCTAGATACGCAGTATTTT. It is translated as CASSKVGGDLDTQYF.

V and J are TRBV28 and TRBJ1-2; TRBD1 might be the D (5 bases). CDR1 is MDHEN, CDR2 SYDVKM, per germline. This CDR3 contains 13 residues. Deletions cut 5 bases from V and 7 bases from J, with 14 bases between. CDR3 sequence: CASSAVSGVGYTF. CDR3 DNA: TGTGCCAGCAGTGCCGTTTCGGGGGTTGGCTACACCTTC.

V gene TRBV18 combines with J gene TRBJ2-4, with 10 nucleotides matching TRBD1. J lost 7 bases, V lost 3 bases, and 6 bases had no gene match. The CDR3 runs 15 residues. Germline V gene lookup returns CDR1 KGHSH and CDR2 LQKENI. The CDR3 sequence: CASSPMGQGFNIQYF. The DNA of the CDR3 is TGTGCCAGCTCACCGATGGGACAGGGGTTCAACATTCAGTACTTC. Together with reference TRBV18 and TRBJ2-4, the CDR3 gives the full variable domain: NAGVMQNPRHLVRRRGQEARLRCSPMKGHSHVYWYRQLPEEGLKFMVYLQKENIIDESGMPKERFSAEFPKEGPSILRIQQVVRGDSAAYFCASSPMGQGFNIQYFGAGTRLSVL.

V gene TRBV5-1 combines with J gene TRBJ2-1; 9 nucleotides match TRBD2. The CDR3 loop spans 15 amino acids. Looked up from germline, CDR1 is SGHRS and CDR2 is YFSETQ. J gave up 5 bases and V 5 bases, and 8 bases lay outside the gene matches. CDR3 in amino acids: CASRGAGGSHNEQFF. The CDR3 region has the DNA TGCGCCAGCAGGGGGGCGGGAGGGTCCCACAATGAGCAGTTCTTC.